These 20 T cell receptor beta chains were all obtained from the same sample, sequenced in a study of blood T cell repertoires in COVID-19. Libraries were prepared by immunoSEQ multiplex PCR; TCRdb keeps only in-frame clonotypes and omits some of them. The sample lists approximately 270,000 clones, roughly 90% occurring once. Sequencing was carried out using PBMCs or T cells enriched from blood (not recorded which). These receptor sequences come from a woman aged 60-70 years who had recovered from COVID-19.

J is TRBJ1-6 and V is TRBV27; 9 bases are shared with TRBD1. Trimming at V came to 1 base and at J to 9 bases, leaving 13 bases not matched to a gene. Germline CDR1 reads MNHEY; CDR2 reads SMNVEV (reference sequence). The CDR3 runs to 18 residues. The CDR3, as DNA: TGTGCCAGCAGTTTATTTCATGGACAGGGGCGATGGAGTTCACCCCTCCACTTT. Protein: CASSLFHGQGRWSSPLHF.

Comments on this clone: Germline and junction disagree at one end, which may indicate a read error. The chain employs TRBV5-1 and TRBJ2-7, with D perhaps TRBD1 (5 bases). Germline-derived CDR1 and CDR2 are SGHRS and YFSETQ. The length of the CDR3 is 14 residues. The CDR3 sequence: CASTLSGSPYEQYF. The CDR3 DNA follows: TGCGCCAGCACCTTGTCAGGGTCGCCCTACGAGCAGTACTTC.

The CDR3, as DNA: TGCGCCAGCACCGAAAGCCGGCGGAACGACCGGGAACTGTTTTTT. It codes for CASTESRRNDRELFF. The genes are TRBV4-1 and TRBJ1-4; D remains ambiguous. The CDR3 contains 15 residues. The germline gives CDR1 MGHRA, CDR2 YSYEKL. The V end was cut by 7 bases, the J end by 12 bases, with 24 bases between.

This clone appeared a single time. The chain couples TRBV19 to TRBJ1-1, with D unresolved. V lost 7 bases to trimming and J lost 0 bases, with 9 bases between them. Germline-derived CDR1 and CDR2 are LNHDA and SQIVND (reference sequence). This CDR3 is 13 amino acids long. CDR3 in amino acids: CASTNTLNTEAFF. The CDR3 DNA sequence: TGTGCCAGTACTAATACGTTGAACACTGAAGCTTTCTTT.

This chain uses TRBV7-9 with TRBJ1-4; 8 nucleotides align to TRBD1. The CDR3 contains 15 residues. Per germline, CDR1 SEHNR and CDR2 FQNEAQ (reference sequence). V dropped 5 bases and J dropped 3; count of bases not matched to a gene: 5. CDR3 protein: CASSPGQGPNEKLFF. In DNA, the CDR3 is TGTGCCAGCAGCCCTGGACAGGGCCCTAATGAAAAACTGTTTTTT.

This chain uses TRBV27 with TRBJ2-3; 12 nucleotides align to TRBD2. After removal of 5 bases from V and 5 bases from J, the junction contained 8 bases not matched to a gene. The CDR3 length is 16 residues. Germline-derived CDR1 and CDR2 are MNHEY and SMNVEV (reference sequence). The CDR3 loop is CASSLGLAGRGDTQYF. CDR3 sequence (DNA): TGTGCCAGCAGTCTTGGACTAGCGGGAAGGGGAGATACGCAGTATTTT.

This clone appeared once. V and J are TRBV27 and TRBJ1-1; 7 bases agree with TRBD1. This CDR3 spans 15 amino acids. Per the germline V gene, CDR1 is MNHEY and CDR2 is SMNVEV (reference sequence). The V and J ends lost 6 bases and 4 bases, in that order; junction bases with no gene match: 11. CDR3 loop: CASSPLTGTGTEAFF. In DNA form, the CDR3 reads TGTGCCAGCAGCCCCTTGACAGGGACCGGCACTGAAGCTTTCTTT.

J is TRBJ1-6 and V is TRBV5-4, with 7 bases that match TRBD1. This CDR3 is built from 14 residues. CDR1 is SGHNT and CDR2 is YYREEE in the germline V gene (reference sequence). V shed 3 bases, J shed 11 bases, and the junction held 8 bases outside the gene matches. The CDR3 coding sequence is TGTGCCAGCAGCTACCGACAGGGTATCGCACCCCTCCACTTT. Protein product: CASSYRQGIAPLHF.

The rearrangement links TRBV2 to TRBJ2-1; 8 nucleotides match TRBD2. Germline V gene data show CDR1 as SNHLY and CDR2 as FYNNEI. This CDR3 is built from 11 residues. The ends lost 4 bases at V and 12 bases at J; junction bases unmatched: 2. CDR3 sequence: CASSARGGQFF. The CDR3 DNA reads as TGTGCCAGCAGTGCACGGGGGGGGCAGTTCTTC.

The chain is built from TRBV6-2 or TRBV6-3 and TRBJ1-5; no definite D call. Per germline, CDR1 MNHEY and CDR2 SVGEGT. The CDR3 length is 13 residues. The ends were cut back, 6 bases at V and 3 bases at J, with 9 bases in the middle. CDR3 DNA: TGTGCCAGCAGCCCCCCAATCAATCAGCCCCAGCATTTT. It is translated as CASSPPINQPQHF.

CDR3 nucleotides: TGTGCCAGCAGCTGTTATACGGTGGGAGCTAATGAAAAACTGTTTTTT. Translating gives CASSCYTVGANEKLFF. The chain links TRBV21-1 to TRBJ1-4. TRBV21-1 is reported as a pseudogene. The CDR3 runs to 16 residues.

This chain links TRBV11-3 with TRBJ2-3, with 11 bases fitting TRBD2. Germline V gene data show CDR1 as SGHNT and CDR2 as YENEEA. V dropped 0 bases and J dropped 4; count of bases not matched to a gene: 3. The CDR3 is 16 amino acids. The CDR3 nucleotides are TGTGCCAGCAGCTTAGATGGGGGACTAGCGGCAGATACGCAGTATTTT. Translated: CASSLDGGLAADTQYF.

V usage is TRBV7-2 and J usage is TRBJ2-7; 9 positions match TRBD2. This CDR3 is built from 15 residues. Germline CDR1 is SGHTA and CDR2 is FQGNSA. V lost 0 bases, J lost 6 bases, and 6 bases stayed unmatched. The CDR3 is CASSLAPGLALEQYF. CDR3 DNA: TGTGCCAGCAGCTTAGCGCCGGGACTAGCTCTCGAGCAGTACTTC.

The CDR3 sequence: CASSIEGGGSTDTQYF. The CDR3 DNA sequence: TGTGCCAGTAGTATAGAAGGCGGGGGGAGCACAGATACGCAGTATTTT. The rearrangement joins TRBV19 to TRBJ2-3; 8 bases align to TRBD2. With V trimmed by 0 bases and J by 0 bases, 2 bases remained unmatched. The CDR3 runs to 16 residues. Looked up from germline, CDR1 is LNHDA and CDR2 is SQIVND (reference sequence).

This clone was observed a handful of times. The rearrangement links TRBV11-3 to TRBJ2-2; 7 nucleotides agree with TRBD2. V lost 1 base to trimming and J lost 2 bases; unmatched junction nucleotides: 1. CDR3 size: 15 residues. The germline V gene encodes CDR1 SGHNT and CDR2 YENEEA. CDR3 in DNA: TGTGCCAGCAGCTTAGGAGCGGGAAACACCGGGGAGCTGTTTTTT. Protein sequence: CASSLGAGNTGELFF. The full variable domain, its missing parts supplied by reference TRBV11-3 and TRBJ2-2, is EAGVVQSPRYKIIEKKQPVAFWCNPISGHNTLYWYLQNLGQGPELLIRYENEEAVDDSQLPKDRFSAERLKGVDSTLKIQPAELGDSAVYLCASSLGAGNTGELFFGEGSRLTVL.

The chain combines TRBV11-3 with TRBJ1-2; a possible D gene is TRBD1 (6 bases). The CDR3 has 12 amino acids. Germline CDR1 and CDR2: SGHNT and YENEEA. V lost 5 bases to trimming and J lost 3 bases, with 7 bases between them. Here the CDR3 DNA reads TGTGCCAGCAGCAGACAGGACTATGGCTACACCTTC. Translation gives CASSRQDYGYTF.

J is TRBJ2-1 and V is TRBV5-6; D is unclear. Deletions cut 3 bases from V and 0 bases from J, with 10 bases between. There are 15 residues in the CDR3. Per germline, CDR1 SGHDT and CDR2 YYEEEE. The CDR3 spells CASSSLESSYNEQFF. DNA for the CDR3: TGTGCCAGCAGCTCTCTCGAGAGCTCCTACAATGAGCAGTTCTTC. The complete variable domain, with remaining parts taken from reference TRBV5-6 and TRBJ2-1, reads DAGVTQSPTHLIKTRGQQVTLRCSPKSGHDTVSWYQQALGQGPQFIFQYYEEEERQRGNFPDRFSGHQFPNYSSELNVNALLLGDSALYLCASSSLESSYNEQFFGPGTRLTVL.

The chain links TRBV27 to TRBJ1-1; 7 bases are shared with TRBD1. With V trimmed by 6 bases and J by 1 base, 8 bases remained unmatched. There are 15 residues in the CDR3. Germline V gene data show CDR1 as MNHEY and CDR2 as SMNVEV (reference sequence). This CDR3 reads CASRLPGQQNTEAFF. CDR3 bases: TGTGCCAGCAGACTCCCGGGACAGCAGAACACTGAAGCTTTCTTT.

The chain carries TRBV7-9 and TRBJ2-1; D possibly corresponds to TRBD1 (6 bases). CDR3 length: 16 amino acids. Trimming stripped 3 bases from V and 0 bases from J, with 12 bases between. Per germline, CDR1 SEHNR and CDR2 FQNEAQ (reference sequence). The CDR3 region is CASSFSPRGSYNEQFF. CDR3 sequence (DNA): TGTGCCAGCAGCTTTTCGCCCAGGGGCTCCTACAATGAGCAGTTCTTC.

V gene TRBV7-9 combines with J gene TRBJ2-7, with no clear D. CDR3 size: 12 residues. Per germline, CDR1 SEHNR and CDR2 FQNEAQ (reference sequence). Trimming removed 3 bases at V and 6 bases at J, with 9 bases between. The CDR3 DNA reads TGTGCCAGCAGCTTTTCCCGGGTCGAGCAGTACTTC. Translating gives CASSFSRVEQYF.